A single sample gave rise to the 23 T cell receptor beta chains below, sequenced in a study of blood T cells in healthy people across ages. Primers used in a second PCR of about 6 to 11 cycles were a sample-barcoded 5' primer and a J-beta primer mix. One entry per CDR3 protein, called by TCRdb with MiXCR from the 5' RACE reads. Of 1,500,000 or so distinct CDR3 sequences listed, approximately 42% are singletons. Source material: blood. These receptors were taken from a woman younger than 35 in good health.

This clonotype was detected only a few times. The J gene is TRBJ2-7, the V gene TRBV29-1; 9 bases are a match to TRBD1. Germline V lookup: CDR1 SQVTM, CDR2 ANQGSEA. With 6 bases clipped from V and 5 bases from J, the junction kept 11 bases outside the gene matches. The CDR3 totals 14 residues. This CDR3 is CSVGTGGFSNEQYF. CDR3 nucleotide sequence: TGCAGCGTCGGCACAGGGGGCTTTTCCAACGAGCAGTACTTC.

The rearrangement links TRBV27 to TRBJ1-2; 7 nucleotides align to TRBD1. Germline V gene lookup returns CDR1 MNHEY and CDR2 SMNVEV (reference sequence). The V and J ends lost 8 bases and 7 bases, in that order; junction bases with no gene match: 16. The CDR3 contains 15 residues. The CDR3 DNA follows: TGTGCCAGCCGATTAAGCAGGGACAGCCGTTGTGGCTACACCTTC. This codes for CASRLSRDSRCGYTF.

V gene TRBV5-1 combines with J gene TRBJ2-3; 8 bases fit TRBD1. Germline V gene lookup returns CDR1 SGHRS and CDR2 YFSETQ. The J segment lost 5 bases and the V segment lost 2 bases, leaving 4 bases of the junction unmatched. This CDR3 region has 14 residues. As DNA, the CDR3 is TGCGCCAGCAGCTTCGGACAGGGTAAAGATACGCAGTATTTT. This sequence encodes CASSFGQGKDTQYF.

In its sample, this clonotype was seen once. A junction boundary mismatches the germline segment, possibly from a read error. The V call is TRBV28, the J call TRBJ1-5; D ambiguous. The germline CDR1 and CDR2 sequences are MDHEN and SYDVKM. The CDR3 consists of 13 residues. Here the CDR3 reads CTSRPDGSQPQHF. In DNA, the CDR3 is TGTACCAGCAGACCCGACGGATCTCAGCCCCAGCATTTT.

This chain joins TRBV20-1 and TRBJ2-5, with 10 positions matching TRBD2. Losses at the gene ends were 4 bases for V and 11 bases for J; bases not matched to a gene: 16. Germline CDR1 DFQATT, CDR2 SNEGSKA (reference sequence). The CDR3 is made up of 15 amino acids. The CDR3 DNA reads TGCAGTGCTATCTCCCTAGCGGGAGAATCTGGCAAGCAGTACTTC. Translated: CSAISLAGESGKQYF.

The table lists this clonotype with a few counts. This chain links TRBV27 with TRBJ1-1, with a weak D call TRBD1 (6 bases). Trimming removed 6 bases from V and 3 bases from J, with 11 bases in between. The germline CDR1 and CDR2 sequences are MNHEY and SMNVEV (reference sequence). This CDR3 has 13 residues. The CDR3 loop is CASRQTGYTEAFF. As DNA, the CDR3 is TGTGCCAGCAGGCAAACAGGGTACACTGAAGCTTTCTTT.

Only a few counts were recorded for this clonotype. The chain has TRBV28 and TRBJ2-1; D is uncertain. The CDR3 contains 14 residues. Germline V gene lookup returns CDR1 MDHEN and CDR2 SYDVKM. Trimming removed 6 bases at V and 3 bases at J, with 12 bases between. The CDR3 protein is CASSLPRRYNEQFF. The CDR3 nucleotides are TGTGCCAGCAGCTTACCGCGACGCTACAATGAGCAGTTCTTC. The entire variable domain, with the rest obtained from reference TRBV28 and TRBJ2-1, is as follows: DVKVTQSSRYLVKRTGEKVFLECVQDMDHENMFWYRQDPGLGLRLIYFSYDVKMKEKGDIPEGYSVSREKKERFSLILESASTNQTSMYLCASSLPRRYNEQFFGPGTRLTVL.

The chain uses TRBV12-3 or TRBV12-4 and TRBJ2-7, with 9 bases that match TRBD1. The CDR3 totals 15 residues. The V and J ends lost 4 bases and 2 bases, in that order; junction bases with no gene match: 6. CDR3 bases: TGTGCCAGCAGTTACGGGACAGGGAGGACCTACGAGCAGTACTTC. Its translation is CASSYGTGRTYEQYF.

The rearrangement uses TRBV27 and TRBJ2-7, with D perhaps TRBD2 (5 bases). The CDR3 loop spans 14 amino acids. Trimming cost V 5 bases and J 0 bases, with 11 bases left between them. The germline V gene has CDR1 MNHEY and CDR2 SMNVEV (reference sequence). The CDR3 sequence is CASSPSYRSYEQYF. CDR3 sequence (DNA): TGTGCCAGCAGTCCTAGCTATCGCTCCTACGAGCAGTACTTC.

This clonotype was picked up a small number of times. V usage is TRBV5-1 and J usage is TRBJ1-2; D ambiguous. The germline CDR1 and CDR2 sequences are SGHRS and YFSETQ. The CDR3 has 15 amino acids. The germline V and J ends were trimmed by 0 bases and 4 bases, with 13 bases remaining between them. Here the CDR3 reads CASSLEGSQGYGYTF. CDR3 DNA sequence: TGCGCCAGCAGCTTGGAAGGGTCCCAAGGCTATGGCTACACCTTC.

The J gene is TRBJ1-3, the V gene TRBV7-9; D not resolved. V lost 3 bases and J lost 0, with 9 bases in between. Germline CDR1 is SEHNR and CDR2 is FQNEAQ (reference sequence). The CDR3 is 15 amino acids. The DNA of the CDR3 is TGTGCCAGCAGCTTTGGCCCGATCTCTGGAAACACCATATATTTT. Its translation: CASSFGPISGNTIYF.

This chain connects TRBV29-1 to TRBJ1-1; TRBD1 might be the D (5 bases). V lost 2 bases, J lost 2 bases, and 12 bases lay in between. Germline V gene data show CDR1 as SQVTM and CDR2 as ANQGSEA. This CDR3 is built from 14 residues. Here the CDR3 DNA reads TGCAGCGTTGAACGACAGACGGTTAACACTGAAGCTTTCTTT. Its translation: CSVERQTVNTEAFF.

The chain has TRBV20-1 and TRBJ2-3, with TRBD2 identical over 10 bases. Germline V gene data show CDR1 as DFQATT and CDR2 as SNEGSKA (reference sequence). This CDR3 is 15 amino acids long. V trimming: 5 bases; J trimming: 5 bases; junction bases outside the gene matches: 10. The CDR3 reads CSAPQLAGAGDTQYF. The CDR3 coding sequence is TGCAGTGCTCCCCAGCTAGCGGGGGCCGGAGATACGCAGTATTTT.

V gene TRBV2 combines with J gene TRBJ2-5; D might be TRBD1 (6 bases). The CDR3 loop spans 14 amino acids. The germline CDR1 and CDR2 sequences are SNHLY and FYNNEI. V lost 3 bases, J lost 4 bases, and 12 bases lay in between. The CDR3 bases are TGTGCCAGCAGTGACCTGACAGGAGCAGAGACCCAGTACTTC. Translating gives CASSDLTGAETQYF.

The chain combines TRBV7-8 with TRBJ1-5; 7 nucleotides line up with TRBD1. CDR1 is SGHVS, CDR2 FQNEAQ, per germline. The ends lost 3 bases at V and 5 bases at J; junction bases unmatched: 10. The CDR3 covers 16 residues. The CDR3 DNA sequence: TGTGCCAGCAGCTTGGAGGGGGCCGGGCTTGATCAGCCCCAGCATTTT. Residues: CASSLEGAGLDQPQHF.

J is TRBJ2-5 and V is TRBV20-1; 8 nucleotides align to TRBD2. This CDR3 comprises 15 residues. The germline gives CDR1 DFQATT, CDR2 SNEGSKA (reference sequence). Trimming took 6 bases from V and 3 from J; bases not matched to a gene: 12. The CDR3 loop reads CSAPKTGSGEETQYF. The CDR3 region has the DNA TGCAGTGCACCCAAAACGGGTAGCGGGGAAGAGACCCAGTACTTC.

This chain joins TRBV6-1 and TRBJ2-1; 7 nucleotides line up with TRBD1. The V segment lost 8 bases and the J segment 8 bases; nucleotides outside the gene matches: 9. The CDR3 is 13 residues long. CDR1 and CDR2 (germline): MNHNS, SASEGT. Here the CDR3 reads CASGGRGWDEQFF. The CDR3 DNA reads as TGTGCCAGCGGAGGCAGGGGGTGGGATGAGCAGTTCTTC.

This chain joins TRBV24-1 and TRBJ2-1; perhaps D is TRBD1 or TRBD2 (5 bases each). Germline V gives CDR1 KGHDR, CDR2 SFDVKD. V was trimmed by 7 bases and J by 2 bases, leaving 8 bases between them. The CDR3 runs 13 residues. CDR3 amino acids: CATRGDTYNEQFF. The CDR3 DNA follows: TGTGCCACCAGGGGGGATACCTACAATGAGCAGTTCTTC.

The table lists this clonotype with many counts. The chain combines TRBV12-3 or TRBV12-4 with TRBJ1-5; 7 nucleotides agree with TRBD1. The CDR3 contains 13 residues. Germline trimming cut 4 bases from V and 4 bases from J; bases unmatched to any gene: 1. As DNA, the CDR3 is TGTGCCAGCAGTTCGACAGGGAATCAGCCCCAGCATTTT. Protein product: CASSSTGNQPQHF.

For this clonotype: Germline is not matched at one junction end, which may reflect a read error. The chain uses TRBV3-1 and TRBJ2-3; TRBD2 might be the D (6 bases). The V gene's germline CDR1 is LGHDT and CDR2 YNNKEL (reference sequence). This CDR3 region has 17 residues. In nucleotides, the CDR3 is TGTGCCAGCAGCGAAGATAACAAGCGGGCGAAATGGGGTACGCAGTATTTT. It encodes CASSEDNKRAKWGTQYF.

V usage is TRBV4-3 and J usage is TRBJ1-5, with D unclear. V dropped 0 bases and J dropped 3 bases, with 9 bases sitting between them. This CDR3 region has 15 residues. The germline V gene encodes CDR1 LGHNA and CDR2 YSLEER. The CDR3: CASSQDGMPNQPQHF. The DNA for the CDR3 is TGCGCCAGCAGCCAAGACGGGATGCCCAATCAGCCCCAGCATTTT.

This clonotype was picked up a small number of times. The chain recombines TRBV27 with TRBJ1-1, with D hard to call. Trimming took 6 bases from V and 6 from J, leaving 14 bases between them. Germline CDR1 is MNHEY and CDR2 is SMNVEV (reference sequence). The CDR3 is 13 amino acids. CDR3 DNA sequence: TGTGCCAGCAGGTCTGGGGAGAAGGCTGAAGCTTTCTTT. Translation gives CASRSGEKAEAFF.

This clonotype came up many times. The chain has TRBV29-1 and TRBJ1-2, with D possibly matching TRBD1 (6 bases). The CDR3 has 11 residues. Trimming shortened V by 8 bases and J by 4 bases, and 11 bases separated the two germline ends. The V gene's germline CDR1 is SQVTM and CDR2 ANQGSEA. This chain's CDR3 is CSSGQSYGYTF. DNA of the CDR3: TGCAGCAGTGGACAGAGCTATGGCTACACCTTC.